These 18 T cell receptor beta chains were sequenced from one sample in a study of long-term antiretroviral therapy in people with HIV. They ran version v3.0 of the immunoSEQ assay at survey level. Some clones are missing from TCRdb's copy, which holds only in-frame ones; the method was immunoSEQ multiplex PCR. The sample consists of 27,000 or so clones, approximately 78% of them appearing once. This specimen was unsorted PBMCs, taken 2.9 years after starting antiretroviral therapy. Source of these receptors: a man in his fifties with HIV.

The chain recombines TRBV23-1 with TRBJ1-1, with D hard to call. TRBV23-1 is assigned to the ORF class and has an uncertain function. Trimming left V 2 bases short and J 1 base short, with 8 bases between. The CDR3 covers 14 residues. The DNA of the CDR3 is TGCGCCAGCAGTCAACCCGACAAGAACACTGAAGCTTTCTTT. Its translation: CASSQPDKNTEAFF.

The chain combines TRBV5-1 with TRBJ2-5, with D hard to call. The V and J ends lost 0 bases and 2 bases respectively, with 8 bases between them. Per the germline V gene, CDR1 is SGHRS and CDR2 is YFSETQ. The CDR3 runs to 14 residues. The CDR3 here is CASSLAIPQETQYF. DNA for the CDR3: TGCGCCAGCAGCTTGGCCATCCCGCAAGAGACCCAGTACTTC.

This clone has more than one count but fewer than ten. The J gene is TRBJ1-6, the V gene TRBV7-3; D ambiguous. Trimming removed 1 base from V and 8 bases from J, with 15 bases in between. Per germline, CDR1 SGHTA and CDR2 FQGTGA. The CDR3 contains 16 residues. The CDR3 DNA reads TGTGCCAGCAGCTTAAGCCCACGGGCAGGATATTCACCCCTCCACTTT. Amino acid sequence: CASSLSPRAGYSPLHF.

This clone has more than one count but fewer than ten. The chain recombines TRBV28 with TRBJ1-4; D possibly corresponds to TRBD1 (5 bases). CDR3 size: 12 residues. Trimming pared 6 bases from V and 8 bases from J, leaving 10 bases between. CDR1 is MDHEN, CDR2 SYDVKM, per germline. The CDR3 DNA reads TGTGCCAGCAGCGGGGGGAAGGAAAAACTGTTTTTT. It yields the protein CASSGGKEKLFF. The complete variable domain, with remaining parts taken from reference TRBV28 and TRBJ1-4, reads DVKVTQSSRYLVKRTGEKVFLECVQDMDHENMFWYRQDPGLGLRLIYFSYDVKMKEKGDIPEGYSVSREKKERFSLILESASTNQTSMYLCASSGGKEKLFFGSGTQLSVL.

The CDR3 protein is CASSGVDSYNSPLHF. DNA of the CDR3: TGTGCCAGCAGCGGGGTGGATTCCTATAATTCACCCCTCCACTTT. The chain couples TRBV5-4 to TRBJ1-6, with no clear D. V was clipped by 4 bases and J by 1 base, with 9 bases between them. The CDR3 covers 15 residues. Germline values: CDR1 SGHNT, CDR2 YYREEE (reference sequence).

The genes are TRBV28 and TRBJ1-2, with D possibly being TRBD1 (5 bases). This CDR3 contains 15 residues. Trimming left V 1 base short and J 0 bases short, with 9 bases between. Germline V gene lookup returns CDR1 MDHEN and CDR2 SYDVKM. The CDR3 loop is CASSLLGGANYGYTF. CDR3 in DNA: TGTGCCAGCAGTTTATTGGGGGGGGCTAACTATGGCTACACCTTC.

The chain links TRBV18 to TRBJ2-1; 10 bases match TRBD2. CDR3 size: 16 residues. The germline V gene encodes CDR1 KGHSH and CDR2 LQKENI. Trimming removed 0 bases from V and 6 bases from J; junction bases left unmatched: 5. The DNA for the CDR3 is TGTGCCAGCTCACCACCGATAGCGGGGGGCCTCAATGAGCAGTTCTTC. As protein: CASSPPIAGGLNEQFF.

This chain joins TRBV7-9 and TRBJ1-1; the match to TRBD1 covers 8 bases. With 5 bases clipped from V and 4 bases from J, the junction kept 6 bases outside the gene matches. There are 14 residues in the CDR3. Germline CDR1 SEHNR, CDR2 FQNEAQ (reference sequence). The CDR3 sequence: CASSTSTGGTEAFF. As DNA, the CDR3 is TGTGCCAGCAGCACGTCTACAGGGGGCACTGAAGCTTTCTTT.

V gene TRBV29-1 combines with J gene TRBJ1-1, with TRBD1 identical over 8 bases. The CDR3 loop spans 13 amino acids. Germline V lookup: CDR1 SQVTM, CDR2 ANQGSEA. The V segment lost 6 bases and the J segment 0 bases; nucleotides outside the gene matches: 3. CDR3 protein: CSVGGQVNTEAFF. In nucleotides, the CDR3 is TGCAGCGTCGGGGGACAGGTGAACACTGAAGCTTTCTTT.

This chain uses TRBV10-1 with TRBJ1-5; no clear D. V was pared by 0 bases and J by 6 bases, with 9 bases between. The germline gives CDR1 WNHNN, CDR2 SYGVQD (reference sequence). The length of the CDR3 is 14 residues. The CDR3 loop is CASSESGFGQPQHF. The DNA of the CDR3 is TGCGCCAGCAGTGAGTCGGGGTTCGGTCAGCCCCAGCATTTT.

V and J are TRBV19 and TRBJ1-1; TRBD1 might be the D (5 bases). The CDR3 contains 14 residues. The germline CDR1 and CDR2 sequences are LNHDA and SQIVND (reference sequence). Trimming left V 3 bases short and J 3 bases short, with 11 bases between. The CDR3 DNA sequence: TGTGCCAGTAGTATTGCAGGGTGGGACACTGAAGCTTTCTTT. This codes for CASSIAGWDTEAFF.

The chain recombines TRBV11-2 with TRBJ1-2; TRBD1 agrees at 8 bases. The germline gives CDR1 SGHAT, CDR2 FQNNGV. V shed 4 bases and J 5 bases; nucleotides not matched to a gene: 9. CDR3 size: 15 residues. The CDR3 DNA reads as TGTGCCAGCAGCTCCCTCAGGGGGCAGGTGTATGGCTACACCTTC. This gives the protein CASSSLRGQVYGYTF.

Sample share makes this clone large (0.1 to 1%). The chain recombines TRBV7-8 with TRBJ2-1; 7 nucleotides agree with TRBD2. The CDR3 is 15 residues long. Germline assignment: CDR1 SGHVS and CDR2 FQNEAQ. V lost 4 bases, J lost 3 bases, and 6 bases stayed unmatched. Written as DNA, the CDR3 is TGTGCCAGCAGCTCCCGGGGAGGGAACTACAATGAGCAGTTCTTC. Translation gives CASSSRGGNYNEQFF.

The J gene is TRBJ1-5, the V gene TRBV7-2, with D possibly being TRBD1 (5 bases). Trimming took 5 bases from V and 7 from J, leaving 15 bases between them. Germline CDR1 reads SGHTA; CDR2 reads FQGNSA. The length of the CDR3 is 14 residues. Written as DNA, the CDR3 is TGTGCCAGCAGCGTTCGAGGTCGGGGCCAGCCCCAGCATTTT. Translating gives CASSVRGRGQPQHF.

V is TRBV2 and J is TRBJ2-6; D is unresolved. This CDR3 region has 16 residues. The V gene's germline CDR1 is SNHLY and CDR2 FYNNEI. V lost 5 bases and J 0 bases, leaving 11 bases between the germline ends. The CDR3 nucleotides read TGTGCCAGCAGTCTATACGTCAGCTCTGGGGCCAACGTCCTGACTTTC. Protein sequence: CASSLYVSSGANVLTF. The complete variable domain, with remaining parts taken from reference TRBV2 and TRBJ2-6, reads EPEVTQTPSHQVTQMGQEVILRCVPISNHLYFYWYRQILGQKVEFLVSFYNNEISEKSEIFDDQFSVERPDGSNFTLKIRSTKLEDSAMYFCASSLYVSSGANVLTFGAGSRLTVL.

The chain has TRBV19 and TRBJ2-1; TRBD2 is a possible D gene (5 bases). The CDR3 is 16 amino acids. The V end lost 3 bases, the J end lost 0 bases, and 12 bases lay between the germline ends. Germline CDR1 is LNHDA and CDR2 is SQIVND (reference sequence). The CDR3 sequence is CASSIIGDRSYNEQFF. CDR3 sequence (DNA): TGTGCCAGTAGTATTATCGGGGATCGCTCCTACAATGAGCAGTTCTTC.

This chain joins TRBV5-1 and TRBJ2-7, with D possibly being TRBD1 (6 bases). Germline assignment: CDR1 SGHRS and CDR2 YFSETQ. V was shortened by 7 bases and J by 5 bases, with 16 bases between the two germline ends. This CDR3 comprises 13 residues. In nucleotides, the CDR3 is TGCGCCAGCGGCCGGACAGAAGTAGACGAGCAGTACTTC. Encoded protein: CASGRTEVDEQYF.

The table lists this clone with a few counts. J is TRBJ1-1 and V is TRBV19; no definite D call. This CDR3 contains 11 residues. V lost 7 bases, J lost 2 bases, and 5 bases lay in between. Germline-derived CDR1 and CDR2 are LNHDA and SQIVND (reference sequence). CDR3 sequence: CASTLNTEAFF. CDR3 coding DNA: TGTGCCAGTACGCTTAACACTGAAGCTTTCTTT.